This T cell receptor (beta chain) came from a study of blood T cell repertoires in COVID-19. In the study overall: PBMCs, B-cell-depleted T cells, or T cells provided the cDNA or gDNA that made up the material.

Participants were aged about 18 to 100 years from approximately 23 US areas. Membership in each cohort depended on participant-reported clinical history. In the original analysis: Counts of nucleated cells, estimated from reference gene primer amplification, were obtained. Libraries were prepared by immunoSEQ multiplex PCR; TCRdb keeps only in-frame clonotypes and omits some of them. V, J and clone size were drawn from that table, and D and trimming were deduced from the DNA. The sample lists 150,000 to 200,000 clones, 87% seen once, with around 1.2% in the top ten. With 3 bases clipped from V and 0 bases from J, the junction kept 12 bases outside the gene matches. Germline CDR1 reads KGHSH; CDR2 reads LQKENI. CDR3 length: 20 amino acids.

This receptor was obtained from a human donor with acute COVID-19. The donor label of this sample is uncertain. V and J are TRBV18 and TRBJ2-5; 14 bases are shared with TRBD2. Sample: PBMCs or T cells enriched from blood (not recorded which). The CDR3 DNA reads as TGTGCCAGCTCACCGAAGGGACTAGCGGGGGCCTATCCGAACCAAGAGACCCAGTACTTC. Amino acids: CASSPKGLAGAYPNQETQYF.